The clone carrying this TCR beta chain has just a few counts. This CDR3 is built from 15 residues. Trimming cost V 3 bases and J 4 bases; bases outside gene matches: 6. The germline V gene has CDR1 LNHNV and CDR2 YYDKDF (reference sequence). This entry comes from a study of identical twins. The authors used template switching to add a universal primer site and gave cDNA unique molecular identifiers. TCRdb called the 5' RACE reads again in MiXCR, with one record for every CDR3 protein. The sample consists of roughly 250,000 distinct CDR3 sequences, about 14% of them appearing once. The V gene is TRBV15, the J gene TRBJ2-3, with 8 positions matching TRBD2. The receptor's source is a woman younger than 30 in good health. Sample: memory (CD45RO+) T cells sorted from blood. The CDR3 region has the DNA TGTGCCACCAGCAGCTCTCGGGGGGGGTCAGATACGCAGTATTTT. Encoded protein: CATSSSRGGSDTQYF.